This paragraph reports one T cell receptor beta chain. Germline assignment: CDR1 LNHDA and CDR2 SQIVND (reference sequence). The CDR3 is 16 residues long. Losses at the gene ends were 5 bases for V and 7 bases for J; bases not matched to a gene: 14. Sequencing used immunoSEQ multiplex PCR; TCRdb keeps in-frame clones, though not all of them. There are around 200,000 clones in the sample; about 88% occur only once, and roughly 26% lies in the top ten. This record belongs to a study of T cell responses to AZD1222 COVID-19 vaccine. The chain employs TRBV19 and TRBJ2-1, with 7 bases lining up with TRBD1. The receptor was derived from an adult who received the AZD1222 COVID-19 vaccine. The starting material was peripheral blood, obtained 28 days after the second AZD1222 dose. CDR3 region: CASSPLVRQGENEQFF. DNA for the CDR3: TGTGCCAGTAGTCCCTTGGTTCGACAGGGAGAAAATGAGCAGTTCTTC.